These T cell receptor beta chains were read from a single sample in a study of blood T cells in healthy people across ages. Each CDR3 protein gets one entry after TCRdb re-called the 5' RACE reads with MiXCR. The table includes 1.5 million to 2 million distinct CDR3 sequences, less than 50% detected once. The specimen was blood. The source is a middle-aged woman in good health. Both conserved end residues are part of each CDR3. Fields, in order: CDR3 DNA, CDR3 protein, V gene, J gene, D gene, clone size. D genes are given only for firm matches. The size entry is marked missing in some rows and otherwise reads once, few, many or a size class.

CDR3nt: TGCGCCAGCAGCCAAGAGAATTCAGTTGACTACGAGCAGTACTTC
CDR3aa: CASSQENSVDYEQYF
v_gene: TRBV4-3
j_gene: TRBJ2-7
d_gene: NA
abundance: NA

CDR3nt: TGCGCCAGCAGCCAAGATGAAACCGGTCAAGAGACCCAGTTCTTC
CDR3aa: CASSQDETGQETQFF
v_gene: TRBV4-3
j_gene: TRBJ2-1
d_gene: NA
abundance: NA

CDR3nt: TGTGCCAGCAGTTTGCCCCCCCACCCCCAAACCGGACAGGGGGTAGAGACCCAGTACTTC
CDR3aa: CASSLPPHPQTGQGVETQYF
v_gene: TRBV28
j_gene: TRBJ2-5
d_gene: TRBD1
abundance: NA

CDR3nt: TGTGCTAGCAGCCCAGGGGGCTTTGAGACCCAGTACTTC
CDR3aa: CASSPGGFETQYF
v_gene: TRBV7-7
j_gene: TRBJ2-5
d_gene: TRBD1
abundance: NA

CDR3nt: TGTGCCAGCAGCTTAGGAGGGACAACTAATGAAAAACTGTTTTTT
CDR3aa: CASSLGGTTNEKLFF
v_gene: TRBV7-9
j_gene: TRBJ1-4
d_gene: NA
abundance: few

CDR3nt: TGTGCCAGCATGCGGGGTACGCAGTATTTT
CDR3aa: CASMRGTQYF
v_gene: TRBV28
j_gene: TRBJ2-3
d_gene: NA
abundance: NA

CDR3nt: TGTGCCAGCAGTACGCCGACTTTTAATTCACCCCTCCACTTT
CDR3aa: CASSTPTFNSPLHF
v_gene: TRBV27
j_gene: TRBJ1-6
d_gene: NA
abundance: NA

CDR3nt: TGTGCCAGCAGCTCGTTAGGGGCCCCAAAGGGGGATAAGCCCCAGCATTTT
CDR3aa: CASSSLGAPKGDKPQHF
v_gene: TRBV11-2
j_gene: TRBJ1-5
d_gene: NA
abundance: NA

CDR3nt: TGTGCCAGCAGTTCTAATTACAGGACTAGCGGGGGCCTATACGAGCAGTACTTC
CDR3aa: CASSSNYRTSGGLYEQYF
v_gene: TRBV6-5
j_gene: TRBJ2-7
d_gene: TRBD2
abundance: NA

CDR3nt: TGCGCCAGCAGCCCGGGACTCACGGGCCTCGAGACCCAGTACTTC
CDR3aa: CASSPGLTGLETQYF
v_gene: TRBV5-1
j_gene: TRBJ2-5
d_gene: NA
abundance: NA

CDR3nt: TGTGCCACCAGTGATTTAAAGTCCGGGGGGATTGGGGATGAGCAGTTCTTC
CDR3aa: CATSDLKSGGIGDEQFF
v_gene: TRBV24-1
j_gene: TRBJ2-1
d_gene: TRBD2
abundance: NA

CDR3nt: TGTGCCAGCAGCTTAGCATCCCAGGGATGGACTGGGGCCAACGTCCTGACTTTC
CDR3aa: CASSLASQGWTGANVLTF
v_gene: TRBV7-2
j_gene: TRBJ2-6
d_gene: NA
abundance: few

CDR3nt: TGCAGTGCTCTCGATGGGGGGCGGGACGAGCAGTACTTC
CDR3aa: CSALDGGRDEQYF
v_gene: TRBV20-1
j_gene: TRBJ2-7
d_gene: NA
abundance: few

CDR3nt: TGTGCCAGCAGCTTGTATCCGGGGGGCCCAAGCTCCTACGAGCAGTACTTC
CDR3aa: CASSLYPGGPSSYEQYF
v_gene: TRBV5-5
j_gene: TRBJ2-7
d_gene: NA
abundance: NA

CDR3nt: TGTGCCAGCAGACAGGGGTTCACTGAAGCTTTCTTT
CDR3aa: CASRQGFTEAFF
v_gene: TRBV6-5
j_gene: TRBJ1-1
d_gene: TRBD1
abundance: NA

CDR3nt: TGCAGTGCTACCCAGGCCCGGCTTGGGGCCAACGTCCTGACTTTC
CDR3aa: CSATQARLGANVLTF
v_gene: TRBV20-1
j_gene: TRBJ2-6
d_gene: NA
abundance: NA

CDR3nt: TGTGCCAGCAGCAACCGGGGGGGCCCCAGAGATACGCAGTATTTT
CDR3aa: CASSNRGGPRDTQYF
v_gene: TRBV6-5
j_gene: TRBJ2-3
d_gene: TRBD2
abundance: few

CDR3nt: TGTGCCAGCAGCGTAGGTCGGGGGATTCAGTACTTC
CDR3aa: CASSVGRGIQYF
v_gene: TRBV9
j_gene: TRBJ2-4
d_gene: NA
abundance: few

CDR3nt: TGCAGTGCTAGAGTACAAGCCGAGGTCTACACCTTC
CDR3aa: CSARVQAEVYTF
v_gene: TRBV20-1
j_gene: TRBJ1-2
d_gene: NA
abundance: NA

CDR3nt: TGTGCCAGCAGTCGGGGGACCGGGACACTGAAAGAGACCCAGTACTTC
CDR3aa: CASSRGTGTLKETQYF
v_gene: TRBV6-2/TRBV6-3
j_gene: TRBJ2-5
d_gene: NA
abundance: few

CDR3nt: TGTGCCATCAGTGAGGGCAGGGACGAGCAGTACTTC
CDR3aa: CAISEGRDEQYF
v_gene: TRBV10-3
j_gene: TRBJ2-7
d_gene: NA
abundance: many

CDR3nt: TGTGCCAGCAGCGATCCGTCAAGCGGGACAGATACGCAGTATTTT
CDR3aa: CASSDPSSGTDTQYF
v_gene: TRBV6-6
j_gene: TRBJ2-3
d_gene: NA
abundance: NA

CDR3nt: TGCAGTGCTAGAGATTCAGTGGTTAGCGGGGGGGCCGTAAATGAGCAGTTCTTC
CDR3aa: CSARDSVVSGGAVNEQFF
v_gene: TRBV20-1
j_gene: TRBJ2-1
d_gene: TRBD2
abundance: NA

CDR3nt: TGCAGTGCTAGTAAGACAGGGGAGATTGAAAAACTGTTTTTT
CDR3aa: CSASKTGEIEKLFF
v_gene: TRBV20-1
j_gene: TRBJ1-4
d_gene: TRBD1
abundance: NA

CDR3nt: TGTGCCAGCAGCCAACCCAAAGTGGGGGCCTCCTACAATGAGCAGTTCTTC
CDR3aa: CASSQPKVGASYNEQFF
v_gene: TRBV7-9
j_gene: TRBJ2-1
d_gene: NA
abundance: NA

CDR3nt: TGCGCCAGCAGCCAAGATTGGACGGGCTCAGATACGCAGTATTTT
CDR3aa: CASSQDWTGSDTQYF
v_gene: TRBV4-3
j_gene: TRBJ2-3
d_gene: NA
abundance: NA

CDR3nt: TGCGCCAGCAGCTTGGGACAGGTCGGGGATACGCAGTATTTT
CDR3aa: CASSLGQVGDTQYF
v_gene: TRBV5-1
j_gene: TRBJ2-3
d_gene: NA
abundance: NA

CDR3nt: TGTGCCAGCAGTGACGCAGCAGCGGGGTCCTACGAGCAGTTCTTC
CDR3aa: CASSDAAAGSYEQFF
v_gene: TRBV6-2/TRBV6-3
j_gene: TRBJ2-1
d_gene: TRBD2
abundance: NA

CDR3nt: TGTGCCAGCAGACTTGACGGGACCTCCTACAATGAGCAGTTCTTC
CDR3aa: CASRLDGTSYNEQFF
v_gene: TRBV28
j_gene: TRBJ2-1
d_gene: NA
abundance: NA

CDR3nt: TGTGCCAGCAGCCAAGATCTTCGACAGACCAACTATGGCTACACCTTC
CDR3aa: CASSQDLRQTNYGYTF
v_gene: TRBV4-2
j_gene: TRBJ1-2
d_gene: NA
abundance: NA

CDR3nt: TGCGCCAGCAGTCCCTTTCCGGGACTCAACACTGAAGCTTTCTTT
CDR3aa: CASSPFPGLNTEAFF
v_gene: TRBV4-3
j_gene: TRBJ1-1
d_gene: NA
abundance: NA

CDR3nt: TGCAGTGCCGGGGACAGATCCTACGAGCAGTACTTC
CDR3aa: CSAGDRSYEQYF
v_gene: TRBV20-1
j_gene: TRBJ2-7
d_gene: TRBD1
abundance: few

CDR3nt: TGTGCCACCAGCAGAGAATCGGCCTTGGGACAGGGGACCTACGAGCAGTACTTC
CDR3aa: CATSRESALGQGTYEQYF
v_gene: TRBV15
j_gene: TRBJ2-7
d_gene: TRBD1
abundance: NA

CDR3nt: TGTGCCAGCAGTTACGGTCCTGCTGTAGGGTCCTACAATGAGCAGTTCTTC
CDR3aa: CASSYGPAVGSYNEQFF
v_gene: TRBV6-6
j_gene: TRBJ2-1
d_gene: NA
abundance: NA

CDR3nt: TGTGCCAGCACTCCCCAGGACATATTATGGAACACTGAAGCTTTCTTT
CDR3aa: CASTPQDILWNTEAFF
v_gene: TRBV6-2/TRBV6-3
j_gene: TRBJ1-1
d_gene: NA
abundance: once

CDR3nt: TGTGCCACCAGTGATTCTAAGTCAAGGGGCCTATTCTATGGCTACACCTTC
CDR3aa: CATSDSKSRGLFYGYTF
v_gene: TRBV24-1
j_gene: TRBJ1-2
d_gene: NA
abundance: NA

CDR3nt: TGTGCCAGCAGCTTAGTAGTTGGGGGGTTAACCAATGGCTACACCTTC
CDR3aa: CASSLVVGGLTNGYTF
v_gene: TRBV7-6
j_gene: TRBJ1-2
d_gene: NA
abundance: NA

CDR3nt: TGCAGTGCTGAAATCCGGGACGACAGCACAGATACGCAGTATTTT
CDR3aa: CSAEIRDDSTDTQYF
v_gene: TRBV20-1
j_gene: TRBJ2-3
d_gene: NA
abundance: few

CDR3nt: TGTGCCAGCAGACGGTCCCAAGCGGGCTATGGCTACACCTTC
CDR3aa: CASRRSQAGYGYTF
v_gene: TRBV12-3/TRBV12-4
j_gene: TRBJ1-2
d_gene: NA
abundance: NA

CDR3nt: TGCAGCGTTAGGACAGGGGTATTCTATGGCTACACCTTC
CDR3aa: CSVRTGVFYGYTF
v_gene: TRBV29-1
j_gene: TRBJ1-2
d_gene: TRBD1
abundance: once

CDR3nt: TGTGCCAGCAGCCCGACAGGGGGAATAGTCGTCTACACCTTC
CDR3aa: CASSPTGGIVVYTF
v_gene: TRBV5-4
j_gene: TRBJ1-2
d_gene: TRBD1
abundance: NA

CDR3nt: TGTGCCAGCAGCTTAGCGGCAGGGGGCTTAGAGACCCAGTACTTC
CDR3aa: CASSLAAGGLETQYF
v_gene: TRBV7-6
j_gene: TRBJ2-5
d_gene: TRBD1
abundance: NA

CDR3nt: TGCGCCAGCAGCCCCGGTGAGGGTGCGAGGGAAAAACTGTTTTTT
CDR3aa: CASSPGEGAREKLFF
v_gene: TRBV5-1
j_gene: TRBJ1-4
d_gene: NA
abundance: NA

CDR3nt: TGCGCCAGCAGGGGCCTAGCGGGGTTTGGCGACAATGAGCAGTACTTC
CDR3aa: CASRGLAGFGDNEQYF
v_gene: TRBV5-1
j_gene: TRBJ2-5
d_gene: TRBD2
abundance: few

CDR3nt: TGTGCCAGCAGGACAGACCCCCTCACAGATACGCAGTATTTT
CDR3aa: CASRTDPLTDTQYF
v_gene: TRBV6-5
j_gene: TRBJ2-3
d_gene: NA
abundance: NA

CDR3nt: TGTGCCAGCAGGGAGGGAGAGGAACAGGGGGCGACCAATGAGCAGTTCTTC
CDR3aa: CASREGEEQGATNEQFF
v_gene: TRBV6-2/TRBV6-3
j_gene: TRBJ2-1
d_gene: TRBD1
abundance: NA

CDR3nt: TGTGCCACCAGCGAACGTCCCCAAGAGACCCAGTACTTC
CDR3aa: CATSERPQETQYF
v_gene: TRBV15
j_gene: TRBJ2-5
d_gene: NA
abundance: NA

CDR3nt: TGTGCCAGCAGTGGGACAGGGTTCAAGCAGTACTTC
CDR3aa: CASSGTGFKQYF
v_gene: TRBV12-3/TRBV12-4
j_gene: TRBJ2-5
d_gene: TRBD1
abundance: few